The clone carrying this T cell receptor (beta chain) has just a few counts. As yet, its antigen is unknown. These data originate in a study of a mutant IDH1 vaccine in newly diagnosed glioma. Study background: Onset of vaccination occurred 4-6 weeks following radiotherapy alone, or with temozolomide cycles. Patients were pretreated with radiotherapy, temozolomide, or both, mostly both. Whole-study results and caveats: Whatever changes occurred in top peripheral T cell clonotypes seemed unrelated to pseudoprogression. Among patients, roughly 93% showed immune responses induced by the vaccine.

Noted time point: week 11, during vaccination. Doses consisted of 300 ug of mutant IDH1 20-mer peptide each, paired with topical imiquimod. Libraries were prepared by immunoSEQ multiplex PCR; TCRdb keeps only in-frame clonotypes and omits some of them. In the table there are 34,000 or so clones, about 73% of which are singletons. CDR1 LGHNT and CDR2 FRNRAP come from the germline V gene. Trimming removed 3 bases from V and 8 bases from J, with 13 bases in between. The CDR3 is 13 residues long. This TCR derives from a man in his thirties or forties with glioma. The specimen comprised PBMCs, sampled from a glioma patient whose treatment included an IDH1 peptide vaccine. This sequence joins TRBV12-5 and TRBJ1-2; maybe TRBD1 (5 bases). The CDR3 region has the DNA TGTGCTAGTGGTTTAGAGGGGTTCGGCGGCTACACCTTC. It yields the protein CASGLEGFGGYTF.